This T cell receptor beta chain came from a study of blood T cell repertoires in COVID-19. The wider study: Some COVID-19 samples were acute and others convalescent; all came from the United States, Italy and Spain. Sample material is recorded as cDNA or gDNA derived from T cells, B-cell-depleted T cells, or PBMCs.

Germline V gene sequence: CDR1 SGHTA, CDR2 FQGNSA. Trimming pared 0 bases from V and 11 bases from J, leaving 14 bases between. The CDR3 is made up of 15 amino acids. Seattle patient enrollment occurred during active infection, with longitudinal follow-up thereafter. Source study methods: Amplified reference gene primers provided the basis for estimating nucleated cell counts. Libraries were prepared by immunoSEQ multiplex PCR; TCRdb keeps only in-frame clonotypes and omits some of them. The V and J calls and the clone size are those of that table, but D and trimming were determined from the DNA. The data show 250,000 to 350,000 clones, with around 85% seen just once and almost 1.5% held by the top ten.

The sample comprised peripheral blood. The chain recombines TRBV7-2 with TRBJ1-6; D is uncertain. This receptor was taken from a human donor with COVID-19, enrolled during active disease. The donor label of this sample is uncertain. This chain's CDR3 is CASSLAPGRTAPLHF. DNA for the CDR3: TGTGCCAGCAGCTTAGCACCCGGGAGGACTGCACCCCTCCACTTT.